This T cell receptor beta chain was retrieved from a study of blood T cells in healthy people across ages. A second roughly 7 to 11 cycle PCR used barcoded and J-beta primers. Each of the samples gave a minimum of 2.5 million paired-end reads that contained CDR3. Each CDR3 protein gets one entry after TCRdb re-called the 5' RACE reads with MiXCR. Of approximately 880,000 distinct CDR3 sequences in the sample, roughly 52% were seen once. This clonotype was counted between two and nine times. V was clipped by 8 bases and J by 3 bases; unmatched bases: 8. CDR3 length: 14 amino acids. Germline CDR1 reads SGHDN; CDR2 reads FVKESK.

This TCR derives from a man aged 25-45 years in good health. The sample consisted of blood. The chain combines TRBV14 with TRBJ2-3, with TRBD2 identical over 7 bases. The DNA for the CDR3 is TGTGCCAGCCGCAGGACCGGGGGGACAGATACGCAGTATTTT. Translated, it gives CASRRTGGTDTQYF. Full variable domain (outside the CDR3, taken from reference TRBV14 and TRBJ2-3): EAGVTQFPSHSVIEKGQTVTLRCDPISGHDNLYWYRRVMGKEIKFLLHFVKESKQDESGMPNNRFLAERTGGTYSTLKVQPAELEDSGVYFCASRRTGGTDTQYFGPGTRLTVL.